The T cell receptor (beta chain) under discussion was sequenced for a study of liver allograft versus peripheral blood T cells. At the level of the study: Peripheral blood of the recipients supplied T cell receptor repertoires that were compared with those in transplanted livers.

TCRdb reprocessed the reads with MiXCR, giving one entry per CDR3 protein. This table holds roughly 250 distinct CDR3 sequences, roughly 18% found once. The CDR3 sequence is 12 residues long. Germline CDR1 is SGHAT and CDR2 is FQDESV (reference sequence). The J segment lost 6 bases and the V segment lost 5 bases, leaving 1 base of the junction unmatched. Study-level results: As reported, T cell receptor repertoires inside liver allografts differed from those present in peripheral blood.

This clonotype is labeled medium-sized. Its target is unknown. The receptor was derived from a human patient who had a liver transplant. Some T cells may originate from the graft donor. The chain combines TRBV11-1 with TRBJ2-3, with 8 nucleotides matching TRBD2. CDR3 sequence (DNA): TGTGCCAGCAGCCGGGGGGGGGATACGCAGTATTTT. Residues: CASSRGGDTQYF.